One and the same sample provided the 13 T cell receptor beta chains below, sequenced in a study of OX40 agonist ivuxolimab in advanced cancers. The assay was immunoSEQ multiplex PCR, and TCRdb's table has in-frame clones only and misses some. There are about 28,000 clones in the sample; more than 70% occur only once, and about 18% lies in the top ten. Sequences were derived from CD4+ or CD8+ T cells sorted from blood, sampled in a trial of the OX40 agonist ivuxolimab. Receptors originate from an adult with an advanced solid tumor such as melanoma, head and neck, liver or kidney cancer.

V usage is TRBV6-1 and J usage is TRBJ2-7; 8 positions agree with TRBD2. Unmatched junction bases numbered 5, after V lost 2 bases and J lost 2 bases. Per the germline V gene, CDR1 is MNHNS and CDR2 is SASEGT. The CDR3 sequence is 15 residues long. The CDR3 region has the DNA TGTGCCAGCAGTGAACTTACTAGCGGTACCTACGAGCAGTACTTC. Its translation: CASSELTSGTYEQYF.

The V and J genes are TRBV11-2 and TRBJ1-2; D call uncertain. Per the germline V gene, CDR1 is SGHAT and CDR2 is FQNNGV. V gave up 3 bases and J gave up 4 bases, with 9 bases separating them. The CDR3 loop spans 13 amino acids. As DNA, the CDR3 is TGTGCCAGCAGCTTCAGCCAGGCCTATGGCTACACCTTC. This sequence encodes CASSFSQAYGYTF.

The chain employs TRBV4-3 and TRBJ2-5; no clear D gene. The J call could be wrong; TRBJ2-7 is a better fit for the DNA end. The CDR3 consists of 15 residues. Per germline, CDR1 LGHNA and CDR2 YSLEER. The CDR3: CASSQDVAASYEQYF. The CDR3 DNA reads TGCGCCAGCAGCCAAGATGTGGCTGCGAGCTACGAGCAGTACTTC.

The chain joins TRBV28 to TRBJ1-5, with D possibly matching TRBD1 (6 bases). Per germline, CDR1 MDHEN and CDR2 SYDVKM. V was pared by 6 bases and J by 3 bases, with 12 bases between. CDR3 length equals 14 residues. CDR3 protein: CASRPRDTNQPQHF. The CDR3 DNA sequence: TGTGCCAGCAGGCCGCGGGACACCAATCAGCCCCAGCATTTT.

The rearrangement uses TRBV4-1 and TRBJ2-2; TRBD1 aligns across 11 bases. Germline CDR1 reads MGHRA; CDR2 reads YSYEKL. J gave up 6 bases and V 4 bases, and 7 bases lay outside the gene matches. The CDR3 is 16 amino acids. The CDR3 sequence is CASSPGTGGHPGELFF. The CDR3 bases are TGCGCCAGCAGCCCCGGGACAGGGGGTCATCCCGGGGAGCTGTTTTTT.

The CDR3 DNA reads as TGTGCCAGCAGCCAAGACCCCGCAGGGGAGCAGTTCTTC. Protein sequence: CASSQDPAGEQFF. The chain joins TRBV4-2 to TRBJ2-1; D is perhaps TRBD1 (5 bases). The CDR3 is 13 amino acids. Germline loops: CDR1 LGHNA, CDR2 YNFKEQ. V lost 0 bases and J 10 bases, leaving 10 bases between the germline ends.

The CDR3 DNA sequence: TGTGCCAGCAGTCACGGACTAGCGACACGGGAGACCCAGTACTTC. Translation gives CASSHGLATRETQYF. The chain recombines TRBV27 with TRBJ2-5, with 9 positions matching TRBD2. CDR1 and CDR2 (germline): MNHEY, SMNVEV (reference sequence). V shed 5 bases, J shed 5 bases, and the junction held 9 bases outside the gene matches. The CDR3 spans 15 residues.

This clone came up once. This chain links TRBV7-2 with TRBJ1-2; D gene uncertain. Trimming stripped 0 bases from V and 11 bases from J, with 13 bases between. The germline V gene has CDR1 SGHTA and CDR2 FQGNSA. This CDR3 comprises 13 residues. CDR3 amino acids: CASSLASTWWYTF. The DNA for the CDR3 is TGTGCCAGCAGCTTAGCGTCGACATGGTGGTACACCTTC.

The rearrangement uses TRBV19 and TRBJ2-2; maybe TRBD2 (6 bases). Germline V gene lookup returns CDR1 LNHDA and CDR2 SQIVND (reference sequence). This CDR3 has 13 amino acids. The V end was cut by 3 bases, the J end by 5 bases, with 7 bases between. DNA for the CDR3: TGTGCCAGTAGTATCGGGGGTACCGGGGAGCTGTTTTTT. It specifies CASSIGGTGELFF.

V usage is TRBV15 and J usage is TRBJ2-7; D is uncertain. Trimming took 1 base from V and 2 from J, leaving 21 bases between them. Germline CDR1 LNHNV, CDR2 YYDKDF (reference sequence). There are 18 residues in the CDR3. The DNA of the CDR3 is TGTGCCACCAGCAGAGGTTATTGGTCGGAACAACTGACCTACGAGCAGTACTTC. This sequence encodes CATSRGYWSEQLTYEQYF.

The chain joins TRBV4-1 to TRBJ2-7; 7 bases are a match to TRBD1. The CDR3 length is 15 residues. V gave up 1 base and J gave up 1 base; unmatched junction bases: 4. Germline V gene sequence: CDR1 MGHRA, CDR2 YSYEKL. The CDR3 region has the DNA TGCGCCAGCAGCCAAGGACAGGGTATGTCCTACGAGCAGTACTTC. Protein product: CASSQGQGMSYEQYF.

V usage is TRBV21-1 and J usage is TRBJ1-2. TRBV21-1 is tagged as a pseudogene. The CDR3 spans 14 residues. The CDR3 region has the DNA TGTGCCAGCAGCCTCCGGGACGGAAACTATGGCTACACCTTC. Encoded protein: CASSLRDGNYGYTF.

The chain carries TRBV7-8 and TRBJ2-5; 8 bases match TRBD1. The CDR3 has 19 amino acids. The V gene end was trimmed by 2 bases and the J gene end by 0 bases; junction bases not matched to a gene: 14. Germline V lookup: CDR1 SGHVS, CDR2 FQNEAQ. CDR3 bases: TGTGCCAGCAGCTTAACCAGGGTCTTACAGGGGGTGCACCAAGAGACCCAGTACTTC. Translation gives CASSLTRVLQGVHQETQYF.